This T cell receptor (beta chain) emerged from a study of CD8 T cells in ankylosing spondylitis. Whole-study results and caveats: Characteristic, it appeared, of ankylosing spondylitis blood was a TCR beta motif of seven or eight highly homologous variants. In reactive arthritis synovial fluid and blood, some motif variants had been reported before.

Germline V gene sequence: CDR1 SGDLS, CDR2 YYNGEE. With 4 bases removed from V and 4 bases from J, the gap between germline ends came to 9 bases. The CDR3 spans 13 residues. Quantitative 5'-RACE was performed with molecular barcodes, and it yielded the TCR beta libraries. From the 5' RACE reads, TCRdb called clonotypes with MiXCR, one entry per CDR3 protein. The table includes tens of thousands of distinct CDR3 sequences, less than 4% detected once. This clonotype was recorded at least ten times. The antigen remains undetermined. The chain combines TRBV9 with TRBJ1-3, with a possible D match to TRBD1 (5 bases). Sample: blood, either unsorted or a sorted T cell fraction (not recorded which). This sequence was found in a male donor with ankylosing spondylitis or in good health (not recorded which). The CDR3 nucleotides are TGTGCCAGCAGCCCCCGGGACGGAAACACCATATATTTT. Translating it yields CASSPRDGNTIYF.